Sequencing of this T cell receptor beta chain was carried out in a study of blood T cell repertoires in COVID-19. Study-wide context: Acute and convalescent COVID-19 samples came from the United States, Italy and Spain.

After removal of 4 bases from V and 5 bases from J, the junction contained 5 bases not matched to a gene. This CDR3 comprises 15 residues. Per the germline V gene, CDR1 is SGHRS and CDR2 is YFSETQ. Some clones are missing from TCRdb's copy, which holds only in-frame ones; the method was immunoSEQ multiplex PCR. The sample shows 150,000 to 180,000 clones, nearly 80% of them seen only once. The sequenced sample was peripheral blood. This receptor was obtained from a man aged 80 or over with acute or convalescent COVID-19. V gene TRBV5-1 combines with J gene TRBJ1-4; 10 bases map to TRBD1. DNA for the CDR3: TGCGCCAGCAGCGATCCGACAGGGGGCAATGAAAAACTGTTTTTT. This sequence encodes CASSDPTGGNEKLFF.